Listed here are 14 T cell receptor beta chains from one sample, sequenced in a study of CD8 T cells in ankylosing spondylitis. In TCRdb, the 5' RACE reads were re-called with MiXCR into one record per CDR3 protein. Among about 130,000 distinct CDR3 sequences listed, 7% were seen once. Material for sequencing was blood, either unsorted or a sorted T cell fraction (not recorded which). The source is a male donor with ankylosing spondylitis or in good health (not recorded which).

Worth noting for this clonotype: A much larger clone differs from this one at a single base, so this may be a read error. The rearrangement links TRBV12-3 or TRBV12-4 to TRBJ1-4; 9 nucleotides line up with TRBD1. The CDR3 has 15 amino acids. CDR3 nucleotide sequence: TGTGCCAGCAGCCACCAGACAGGGGGAAATGGAAAACTGTTTTTT. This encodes CASSHQTGGNGKLFF.

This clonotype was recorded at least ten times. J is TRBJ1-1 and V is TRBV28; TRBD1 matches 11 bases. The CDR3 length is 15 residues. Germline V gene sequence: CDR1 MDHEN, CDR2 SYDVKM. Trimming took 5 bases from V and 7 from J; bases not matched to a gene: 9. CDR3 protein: CASSPRGTGGYEAFF. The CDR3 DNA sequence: TGTGCCAGCAGTCCCCGAGGGACAGGGGGTTATGAAGCTTTCTTT.

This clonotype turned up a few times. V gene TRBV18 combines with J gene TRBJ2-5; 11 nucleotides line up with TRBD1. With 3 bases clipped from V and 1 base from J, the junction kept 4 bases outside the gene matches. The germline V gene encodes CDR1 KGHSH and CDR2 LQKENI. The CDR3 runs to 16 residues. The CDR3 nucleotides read TGTGCCAGCTCACCGCTGGGGACAGGGGGCCAAGAGACCCAGTACTTC. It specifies CASSPLGTGGQETQYF.

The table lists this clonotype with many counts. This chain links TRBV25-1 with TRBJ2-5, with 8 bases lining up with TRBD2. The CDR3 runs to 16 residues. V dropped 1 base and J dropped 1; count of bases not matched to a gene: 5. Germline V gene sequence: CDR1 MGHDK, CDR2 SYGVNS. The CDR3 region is CASSEWLAGAQETQYF. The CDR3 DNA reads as TGTGCCAGCAGTGAATGGCTAGCGGGTGCCCAAGAGACCCAGTACTTC.

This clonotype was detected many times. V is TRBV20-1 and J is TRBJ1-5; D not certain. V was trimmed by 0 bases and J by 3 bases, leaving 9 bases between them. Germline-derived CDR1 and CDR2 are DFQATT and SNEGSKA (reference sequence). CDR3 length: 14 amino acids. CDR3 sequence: CSARDASYNQPQHF. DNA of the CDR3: TGCAGTGCTAGAGACGCCAGTTACAATCAGCCCCAGCATTTT.

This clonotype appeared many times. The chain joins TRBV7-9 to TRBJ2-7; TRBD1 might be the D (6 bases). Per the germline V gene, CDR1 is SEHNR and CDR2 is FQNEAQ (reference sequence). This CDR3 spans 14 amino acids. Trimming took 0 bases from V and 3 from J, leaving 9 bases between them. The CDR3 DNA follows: TGTGCCAGCAGCTTAGCCCGACAGGACTACGAGCAGTACTTC. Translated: CASSLARQDYEQYF.

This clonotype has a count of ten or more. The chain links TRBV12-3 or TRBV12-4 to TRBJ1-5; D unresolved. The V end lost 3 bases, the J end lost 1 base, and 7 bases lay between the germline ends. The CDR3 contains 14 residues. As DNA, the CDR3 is TGTGCCAGCAGTTTTTTTCGGAGCAATCAGCCCCAGCATTTT. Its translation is CASSFFRSNQPQHF.

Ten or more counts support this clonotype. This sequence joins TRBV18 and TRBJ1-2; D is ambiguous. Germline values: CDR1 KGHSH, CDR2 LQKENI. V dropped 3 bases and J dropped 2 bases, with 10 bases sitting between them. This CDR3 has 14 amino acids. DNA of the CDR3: TGTGCCAGCTCACCGAGTACCCGGAACTATGGCTACACCTTC. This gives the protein CASSPSTRNYGYTF.

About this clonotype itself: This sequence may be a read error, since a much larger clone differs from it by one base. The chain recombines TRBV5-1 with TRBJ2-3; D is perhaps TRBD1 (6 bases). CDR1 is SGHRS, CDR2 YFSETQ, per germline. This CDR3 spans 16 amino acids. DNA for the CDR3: TGCGCCAGCAGCTTGGCAGGGGATACGAGCACAAATACGCAGTATTTT. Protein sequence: CASSLAGDTSTNTQYF. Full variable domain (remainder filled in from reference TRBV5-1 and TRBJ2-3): KAGVTQTPRYLIKTRGQQVTLSCSPISGHRSVSWYQQTPGQGLQFLFEYFSETQRNKGNFPGRFSGRQFSNSRSEMNVSTLELGDSALYLCASSLAGDTSTNTQYFGPGTRLTVL.

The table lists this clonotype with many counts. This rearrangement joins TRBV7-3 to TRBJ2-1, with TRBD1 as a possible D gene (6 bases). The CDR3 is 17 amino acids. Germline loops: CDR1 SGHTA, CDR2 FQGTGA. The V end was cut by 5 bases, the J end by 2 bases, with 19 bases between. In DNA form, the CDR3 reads TGTGCCAGCAGCCCAAATCTTGGGGGCTCAGCCTACAATGAGCAGTTCTTC. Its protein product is CASSPNLGGSAYNEQFF.

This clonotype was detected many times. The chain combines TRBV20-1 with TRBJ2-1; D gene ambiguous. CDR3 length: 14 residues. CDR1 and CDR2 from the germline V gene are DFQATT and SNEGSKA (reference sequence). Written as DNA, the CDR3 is TGCAGCGCCCTGAGCGATTCCTCCTACAATGAGCAGTTCTTC. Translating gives CSALSDSSYNEQFF.

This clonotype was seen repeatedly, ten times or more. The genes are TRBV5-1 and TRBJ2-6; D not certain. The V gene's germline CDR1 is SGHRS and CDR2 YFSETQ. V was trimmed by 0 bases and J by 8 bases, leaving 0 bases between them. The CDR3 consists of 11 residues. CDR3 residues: CASSLANVLTF. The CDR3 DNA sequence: TGCGCCAGCAGCTTGGCCAACGTCCTGACTTTC.

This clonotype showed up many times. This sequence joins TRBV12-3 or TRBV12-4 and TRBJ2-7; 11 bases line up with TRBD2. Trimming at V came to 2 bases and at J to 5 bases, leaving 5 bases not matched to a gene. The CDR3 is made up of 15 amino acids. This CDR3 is CASSLRLAGRDEQYF. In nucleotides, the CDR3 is TGTGCCAGCAGTTTAAGACTAGCGGGGCGCGACGAGCAGTACTTC.

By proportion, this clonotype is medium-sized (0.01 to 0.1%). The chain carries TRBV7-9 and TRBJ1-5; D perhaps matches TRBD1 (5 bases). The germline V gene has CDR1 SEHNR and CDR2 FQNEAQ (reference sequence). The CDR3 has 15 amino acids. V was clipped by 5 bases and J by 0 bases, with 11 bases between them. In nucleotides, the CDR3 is TGTGCCAGCAGCGCCGGGACGGTTAGCAATCAGCCCCAGCATTTT. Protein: CASSAGTVSNQPQHF.